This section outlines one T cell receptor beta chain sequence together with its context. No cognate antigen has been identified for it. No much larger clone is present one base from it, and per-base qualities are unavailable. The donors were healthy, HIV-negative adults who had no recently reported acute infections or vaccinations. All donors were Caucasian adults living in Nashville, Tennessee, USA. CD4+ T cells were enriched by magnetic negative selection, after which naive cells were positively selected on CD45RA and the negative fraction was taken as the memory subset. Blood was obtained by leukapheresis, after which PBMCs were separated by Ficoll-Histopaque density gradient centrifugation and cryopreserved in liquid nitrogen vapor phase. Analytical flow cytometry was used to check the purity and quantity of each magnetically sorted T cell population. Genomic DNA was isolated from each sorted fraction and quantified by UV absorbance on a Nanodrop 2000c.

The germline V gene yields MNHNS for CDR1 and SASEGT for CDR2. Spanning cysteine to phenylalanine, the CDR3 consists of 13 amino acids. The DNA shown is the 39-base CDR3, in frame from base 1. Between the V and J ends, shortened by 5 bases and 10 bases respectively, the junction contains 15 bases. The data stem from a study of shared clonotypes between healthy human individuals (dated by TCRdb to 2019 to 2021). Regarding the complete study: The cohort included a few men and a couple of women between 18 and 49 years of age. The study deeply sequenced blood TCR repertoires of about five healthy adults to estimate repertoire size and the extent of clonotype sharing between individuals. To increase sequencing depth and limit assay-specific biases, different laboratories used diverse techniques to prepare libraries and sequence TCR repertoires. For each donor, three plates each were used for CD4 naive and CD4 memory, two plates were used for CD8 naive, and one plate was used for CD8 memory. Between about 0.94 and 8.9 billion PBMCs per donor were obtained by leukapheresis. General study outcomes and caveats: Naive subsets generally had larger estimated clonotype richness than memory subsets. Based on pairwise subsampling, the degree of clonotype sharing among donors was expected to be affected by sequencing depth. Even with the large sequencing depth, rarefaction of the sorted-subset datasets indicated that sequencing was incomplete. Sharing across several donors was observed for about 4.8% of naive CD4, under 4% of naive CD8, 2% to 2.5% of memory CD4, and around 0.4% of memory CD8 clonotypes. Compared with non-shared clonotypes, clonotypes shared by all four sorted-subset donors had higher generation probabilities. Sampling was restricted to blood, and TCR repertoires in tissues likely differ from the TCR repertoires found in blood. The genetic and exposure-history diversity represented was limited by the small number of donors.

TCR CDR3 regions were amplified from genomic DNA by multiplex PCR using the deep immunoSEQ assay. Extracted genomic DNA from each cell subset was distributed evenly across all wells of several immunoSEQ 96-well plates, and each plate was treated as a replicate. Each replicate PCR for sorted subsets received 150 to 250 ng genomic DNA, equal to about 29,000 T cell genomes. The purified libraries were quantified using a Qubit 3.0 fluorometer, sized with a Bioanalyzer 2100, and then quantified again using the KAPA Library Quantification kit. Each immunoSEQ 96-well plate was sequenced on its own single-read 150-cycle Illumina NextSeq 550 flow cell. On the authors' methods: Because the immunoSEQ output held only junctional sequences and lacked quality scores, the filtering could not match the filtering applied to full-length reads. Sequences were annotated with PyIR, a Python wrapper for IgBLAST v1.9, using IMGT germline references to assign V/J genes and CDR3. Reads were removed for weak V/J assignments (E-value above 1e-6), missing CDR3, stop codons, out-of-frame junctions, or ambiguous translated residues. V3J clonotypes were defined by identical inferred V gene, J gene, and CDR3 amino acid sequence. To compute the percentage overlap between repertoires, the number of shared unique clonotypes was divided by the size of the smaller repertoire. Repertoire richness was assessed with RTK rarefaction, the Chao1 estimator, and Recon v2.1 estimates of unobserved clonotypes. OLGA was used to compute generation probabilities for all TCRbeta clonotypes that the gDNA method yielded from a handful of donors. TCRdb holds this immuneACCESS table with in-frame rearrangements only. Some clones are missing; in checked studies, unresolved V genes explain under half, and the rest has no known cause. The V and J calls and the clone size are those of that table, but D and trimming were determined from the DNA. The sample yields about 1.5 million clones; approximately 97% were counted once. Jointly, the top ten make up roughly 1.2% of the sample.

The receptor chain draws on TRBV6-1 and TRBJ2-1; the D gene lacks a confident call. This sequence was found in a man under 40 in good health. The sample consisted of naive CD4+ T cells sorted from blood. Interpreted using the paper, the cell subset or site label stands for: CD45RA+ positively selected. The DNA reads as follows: TGTGCCAGCAGTATACGGGCCCCCAGGGAGCAGTTCTTC. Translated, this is CASSIRAPREQFF.